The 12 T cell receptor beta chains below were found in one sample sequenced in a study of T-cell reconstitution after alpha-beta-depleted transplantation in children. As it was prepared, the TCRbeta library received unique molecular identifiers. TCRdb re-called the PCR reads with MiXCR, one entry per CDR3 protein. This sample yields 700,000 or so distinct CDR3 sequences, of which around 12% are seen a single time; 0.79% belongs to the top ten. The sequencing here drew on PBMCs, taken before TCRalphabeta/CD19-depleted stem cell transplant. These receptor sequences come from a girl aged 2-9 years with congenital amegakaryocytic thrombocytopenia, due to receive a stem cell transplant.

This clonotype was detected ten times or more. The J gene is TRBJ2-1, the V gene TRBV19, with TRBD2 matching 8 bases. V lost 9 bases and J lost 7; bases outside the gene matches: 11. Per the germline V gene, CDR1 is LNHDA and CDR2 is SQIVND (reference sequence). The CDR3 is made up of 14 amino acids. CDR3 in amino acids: CASNTGTSMNEQFF. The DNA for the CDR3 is TGTGCCAGCAATACCGGGACTAGTATGAATGAGCAGTTCTTC.

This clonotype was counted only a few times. The CDR3 loop reads CASSTGANYGYTF. Here the CDR3 DNA reads TGTGCCAGTAGTACTGGGGCGAACTATGGCTACACCTTC. This rearrangement joins TRBV19 to TRBJ1-2; D perhaps matches TRBD1 (5 bases). The germline V and J ends were trimmed by 4 bases and 2 bases, with 8 bases remaining between them. The CDR3 extends over 13 amino acids. Germline loops: CDR1 LNHDA, CDR2 SQIVND (reference sequence).

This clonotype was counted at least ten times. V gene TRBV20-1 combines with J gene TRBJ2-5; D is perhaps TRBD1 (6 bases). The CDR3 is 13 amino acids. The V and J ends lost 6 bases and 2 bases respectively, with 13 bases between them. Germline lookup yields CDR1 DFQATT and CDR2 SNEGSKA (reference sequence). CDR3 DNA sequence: TGCAGTGCCGTGGACAGACCTCAAGAGACCCAGTACTTC. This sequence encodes CSAVDRPQETQYF.

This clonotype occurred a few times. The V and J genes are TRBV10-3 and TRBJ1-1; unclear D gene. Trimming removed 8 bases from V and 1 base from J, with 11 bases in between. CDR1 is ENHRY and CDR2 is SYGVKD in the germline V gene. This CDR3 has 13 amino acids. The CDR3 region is CAISLTENTEAFF. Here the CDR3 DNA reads TGTGCCATCTCCCTCACCGAGAACACTGAAGCTTTCTTT.

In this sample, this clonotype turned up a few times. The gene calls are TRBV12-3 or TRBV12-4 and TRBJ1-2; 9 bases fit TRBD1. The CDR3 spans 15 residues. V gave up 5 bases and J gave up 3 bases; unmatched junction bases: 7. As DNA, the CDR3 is TGTGCCAGCAGTCCGAGGGACAGGGCGGACTATGGCTACACCTTC. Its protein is CASSPRDRADYGYTF.

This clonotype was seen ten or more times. CDR3 loop: CASSLQGTRTEAFF. CDR3 sequence (DNA): TGTGCCAGCAGTTTACAGGGAACGCGCACTGAAGCTTTCTTT. The V and J genes are TRBV12-3 or TRBV12-4 and TRBJ1-1; D might be TRBD1 (5 bases). The CDR3 consists of 14 residues. Deletions cut 2 bases from V and 4 bases from J, with 11 bases between.

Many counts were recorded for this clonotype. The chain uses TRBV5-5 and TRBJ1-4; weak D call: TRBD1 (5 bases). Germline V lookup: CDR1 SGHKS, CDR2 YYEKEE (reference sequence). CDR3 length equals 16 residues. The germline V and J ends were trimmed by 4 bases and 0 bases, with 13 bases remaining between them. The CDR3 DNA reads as TGTGCCAGCAGCCCGCGGGGCGCAGCAACTAATGAAAAACTGTTTTTT. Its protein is CASSPRGAATNEKLFF.

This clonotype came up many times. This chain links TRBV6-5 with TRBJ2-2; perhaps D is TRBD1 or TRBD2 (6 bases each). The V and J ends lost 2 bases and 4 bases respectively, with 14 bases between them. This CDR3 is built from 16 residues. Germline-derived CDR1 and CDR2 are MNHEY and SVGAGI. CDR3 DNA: TGTGCCAGCAGTTACGAGTTGGGGGGCCGCACCGGGGAGCTGTTTTTT. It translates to CASSYELGGRTGELFF.

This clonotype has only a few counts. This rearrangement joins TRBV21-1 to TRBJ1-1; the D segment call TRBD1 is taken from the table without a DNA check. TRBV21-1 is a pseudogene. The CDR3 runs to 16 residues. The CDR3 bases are TGTGCCAGCAGCACTCGATGGACAGGGGTGCACACTGAAGCTTTCTTT. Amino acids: CASSTRWTGVHTEAFF.

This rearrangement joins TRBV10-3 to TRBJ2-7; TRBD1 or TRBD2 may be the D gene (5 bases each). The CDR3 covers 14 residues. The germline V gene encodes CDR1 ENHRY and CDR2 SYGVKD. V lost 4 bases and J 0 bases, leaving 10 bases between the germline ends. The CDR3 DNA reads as TGTGCCATCAGTGGACTCGGGACCTCCTACGAGCAGTACTTC. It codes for CAISGLGTSYEQYF.

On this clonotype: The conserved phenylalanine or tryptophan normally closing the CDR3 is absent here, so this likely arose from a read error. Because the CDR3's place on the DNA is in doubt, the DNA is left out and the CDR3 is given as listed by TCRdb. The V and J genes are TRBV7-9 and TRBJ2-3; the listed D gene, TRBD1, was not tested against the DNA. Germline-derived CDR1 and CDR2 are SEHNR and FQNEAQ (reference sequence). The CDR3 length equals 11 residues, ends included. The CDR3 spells CASSLGGPGPV.

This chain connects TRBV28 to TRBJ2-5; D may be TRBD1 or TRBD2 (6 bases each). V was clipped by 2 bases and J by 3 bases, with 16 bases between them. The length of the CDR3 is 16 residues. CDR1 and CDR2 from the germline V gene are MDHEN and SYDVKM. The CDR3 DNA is TGTGCCAGCAGTTTACGGGGGAGAGGACAGAAAGAGACCCAGTACTTC. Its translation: CASSLRGRGQKETQYF. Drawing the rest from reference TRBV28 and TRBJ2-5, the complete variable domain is DVKVTQSSRYLVKRTGEKVFLECVQDMDHENMFWYRQDPGLGLRLIYFSYDVKMKEKGDIPEGYSVSREKKERFSLILESASTNQTSMYLCASSLRGRGQKETQYFGPGTRLLVL.